This T cell receptor beta chain was sequenced during a study of blood T cell repertoires in COVID-19. Libraries were prepared by immunoSEQ multiplex PCR; TCRdb keeps only in-frame clonotypes and omits some of them. The sample records about 210,000 clones, roughly 90% being singletons. The CDR3 is made up of 14 amino acids. V lost 1 base to trimming and J lost 9 bases; unmatched junction nucleotides: 6. CDR1 LGHNA and CDR2 YSLEER come from the germline V gene. Sequenced material: peripheral blood. The TCR was taken from a man aged 18 to 30 with active or convalescent COVID-19. The V call is TRBV4-3, the J call TRBJ2-1; 7 nucleotides match TRBD2. DNA for the CDR3: TGCGCCAGCAGCCAAGTCGGGGAGCGGGGTGAGCAGTTCTTC. It is translated as CASSQVGERGEQFF.